This T cell receptor (beta chain) was documented in a study of cytomegalovirus exposure and HLA in healthy donors. Study summary: An early data release held some 85 million unique TCRs from HLA-typed donors. General study points: Earlier results showed most TCR beta V segments being productive about 87% or about 30% of the time.

Use of 60 Vbeta and 13 Jbeta primers characterized the PCR. This table comes from immunoSEQ multiplex PCR, and its TCRdb copy is limited to in-frame clones, with some not included. The data contain about 160,000 clones, around 69% of them seen just once; the ten biggest clones take up more than 1.2%. Comment on this clone: The antigen is undetermined. Additional DNA sequences in this sample encode the identical CDR3.

This CDR3 has 14 amino acids. The germline V and J ends were trimmed by 3 bases and 2 bases, with 7 bases remaining between them. CDR1 MDHEN and CDR2 SYDVKM come from the germline V gene. The rearrangement joins TRBV28 to TRBJ2-2, with a weak D call TRBD2 (6 bases). The TCR originated in a man aged 60 to 75 in good health and CMV-seronegative. The sample was PBMCs. The CDR3, as DNA: TGTGCCAGCAGTTTGCGGGGCAACACCGGGGAGCTGTTTTTT. It specifies CASSLRGNTGELFF.